These 10 T cell receptor beta chains originate from one sample sequenced in a study of early T cells in non-severe SARS-CoV-2 infection. MiXCR was run by TCRdb on the 5' RACE reads, yielding one entry per CDR3 protein. The sample records over 60,000 distinct CDR3 sequences, about an eighth being singletons. The sample was whole blood, taken at baseline. The receptors were gathered from an adult who was a healthcare worker with PCR-confirmed SARS-CoV-2 infection or an uninfected control (not recorded which).

This clonotype was recorded a few times. The chain combines TRBV28 with TRBJ2-5, with a tentative D call TRBD1 (5 bases). V gave up 5 bases and J gave up 2 bases, with 6 bases separating them. Germline assignment: CDR1 MDHEN and CDR2 SYDVKM. The CDR3 is made up of 12 amino acids. CDR3 protein: CASSTGQETQYF. The CDR3 DNA sequence: TGTGCCAGCAGTACAGGACAAGAGACCCAGTACTTC.

The sample holds a few counts of this clonotype. This chain links TRBV6-1 with TRBJ2-7; D might be TRBD1 or TRBD2, each matching 6 bases. Germline V gene sequence: CDR1 MNHNS, CDR2 SASEGT. The ends were cut back, 2 bases at V and 2 bases at J, with 10 bases in the middle. The CDR3 consists of 14 residues. The CDR3 sequence is CASSERGRTYEQYF. The CDR3 nucleotides read TGTGCCAGCAGTGAACGGGGGCGCACCTACGAGCAGTACTTC.

The V gene is TRBV5-1, the J gene TRBJ2-3; D is ambiguous. The CDR3 loop spans 14 amino acids. V gave up 0 bases and J gave up 1 base, with 6 bases separating them. In germline, CDR1 is SGHRS, CDR2 YFSETQ. The CDR3 protein is CASSLVARTDTQYF. CDR3 nucleotide sequence: TGCGCCAGCAGCTTGGTGGCCCGCACAGATACGCAGTATTTT.

The chain joins TRBV14 to TRBJ2-7; 9 bases match TRBD1. The J segment lost 1 base and the V segment lost 4 bases, leaving 8 bases of the junction unmatched. The germline V gene encodes CDR1 SGHDN and CDR2 FVKESK. The CDR3 length is 16 residues. The CDR3 region has the DNA TGTGCCAGCAGCCCTTACGGGACAGGGAAATCCTACGAGCAGTACTTC. Protein product: CASSPYGTGKSYEQYF.

This clonotype was detected a few times. The V gene is TRBV5-4, the J gene TRBJ1-6; 11 bases map to TRBD1. J gave up 10 bases and V 2 bases, and 11 bases lay outside the gene matches. The CDR3 consists of 17 residues. In germline, CDR1 is SGHNT, CDR2 YYREEE (reference sequence). The CDR3 here is CASSLDGQGATRSPLHF. The CDR3 coding sequence is TGTGCCAGCAGCTTAGACGGACAGGGGGCGACTAGATCACCCCTCCACTTT.

The rearrangement links TRBV20-1 to TRBJ1-1; no clear D gene. V lost 5 bases and J lost 4, with 8 bases in between. Germline V gene data show CDR1 as DFQATT and CDR2 as SNEGSKA (reference sequence). CDR3 size: 11 residues. The CDR3 sequence: CSAPGPTEAFF. DNA of the CDR3: TGCAGTGCTCCAGGTCCCACTGAAGCTTTCTTT.

The sample holds a few counts of this clonotype. The gene calls are TRBV3-1 and TRBJ2-1; TRBD2 matches 7 bases. The CDR3 runs 16 residues. Germline CDR1 is LGHDT and CDR2 is YNNKEL (reference sequence). Unmatched junction bases numbered 15, after V lost 4 bases and J lost 9 bases. CDR3 sequence reads: CASSLKTGGGLGEQFF. CDR3 nucleotide sequence: TGTGCCAGCAGCCTCAAGACGGGAGGCGGGTTGGGTGAGCAGTTCTTC.

This clonotype was counted between two and nine times. This chain uses TRBV14 with TRBJ1-2; D gene uncertain. The germline V gene has CDR1 SGHDN and CDR2 FVKESK. V was trimmed by 3 bases and J by 4 bases, leaving 9 bases between them. This CDR3 spans 13 amino acids. CDR3 sequence (DNA): TGTGCCAGCAGCCAGGGTCTTGGCTATGGCTACACCTTC. Translating gives CASSQGLGYGYTF.

The genes are TRBV18 and TRBJ2-1; TRBD2 is a possible D gene (5 bases). This CDR3 contains 16 residues. V was pared by 0 bases and J by 1 base, with 10 bases between. Germline CDR1 is KGHSH and CDR2 is LQKENI. CDR3 DNA sequence: TGTGCCAGCTCACCACCTGGAGCGGCGTCCTACAATGAGCAGTTCTTC. Its translation: CASSPPGAASYNEQFF.

This clonotype was seen a single time. A read error may account for a junction end that differs from germline. The V call is TRBV20-1, the J call TRBJ2-2; D is perhaps TRBD2 (5 bases). CDR3 length equals 13 residues. Germline V CDR1 and CDR2: DFQATT, SNEGSKA (reference sequence). CDR3 coding DNA: TGCAGTGCCACTTGGCTGAACACCGGGGAGCCGTTTTTT. As protein: CSATWLNTGEPFF.